This T cell receptor beta chain was sequenced in a study of cytomegalovirus exposure and HLA in healthy donors. Overall study: A previous analysis identified around 120 million unique TCR beta sequences derived from some 170 million T cells.

Vbeta (60) and Jbeta (13) primers were used in the PCR. Assay: immunoSEQ multiplex PCR; the TCRdb copy retains only in-frame clones and omits some. This table holds some 150,000 clones, roughly 82% found once. Germline-derived CDR1 and CDR2 are SGHKS and YYEKEE (reference sequence). The CDR3 has 14 amino acids. After removal of 6 bases from V and 7 bases from J, the junction contained 13 bases not matched to a gene. The chain combines TRBV5-5 with TRBJ2-7; 7 positions agree with TRBD2. This sequence originates from a woman between 45 and 65 years old in good health and CMV-seropositive. Sequencing was carried out using PBMCs. This CDR3 is CASIQDLVGGEQYF. CDR3 nucleotide sequence: TGTGCCAGCATCCAAGACTTAGTGGGGGGGGAGCAGTACTTC.